This record covers a single TCR beta chain. The CDR3 is 16 residues long. V gave up 1 base and J gave up 9 bases; unmatched junction bases: 10. Germline V gives CDR1 SGHRS, CDR2 YFSETQ. TCRdb's table, derived via immunoSEQ multiplex PCR, lists solely in-frame clones and lacks some. The sample lists 45,000 to 55,000 clones, 80% to 95% occurring once. These data are taken from a study of graft-versus-host responses after intestinal transplantation. On the study more broadly: All recipients were given anti-thymocyte globulin induction, and tacrolimus and steroids were then administered for three to four years.

V is TRBV5-1 and J is TRBJ2-1; 10 bases align to TRBD2. The specimen was PBMCs, collected around 800 days after a first intestinal transplant, on the day of a second. This sequence originates from a human patient who received an intestinal transplant, so some T cells may come from the graft donor. CDR3 DNA sequence: TGCGCCAGCAGCTTGAGGCTAGCGGGAGATGTGGGTGAGCAGTTCTTC. It translates to CASSLRLAGDVGEQFF.